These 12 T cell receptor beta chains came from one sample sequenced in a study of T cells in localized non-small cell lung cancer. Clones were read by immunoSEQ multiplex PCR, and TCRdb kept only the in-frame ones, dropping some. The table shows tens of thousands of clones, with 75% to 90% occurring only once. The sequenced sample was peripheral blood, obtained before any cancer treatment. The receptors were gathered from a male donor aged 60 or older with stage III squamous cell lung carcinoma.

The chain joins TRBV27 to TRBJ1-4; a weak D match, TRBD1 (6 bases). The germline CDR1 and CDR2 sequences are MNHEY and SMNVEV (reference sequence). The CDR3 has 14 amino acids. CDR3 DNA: TGTGTCCAGCTGAGTGGACAGTGTAATGAAAAACTGTTTTTT. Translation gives CVQLSGQCNEKLFF.

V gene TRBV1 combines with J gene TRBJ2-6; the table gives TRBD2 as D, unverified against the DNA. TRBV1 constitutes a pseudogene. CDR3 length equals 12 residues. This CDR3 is CTSRSRANVLTF. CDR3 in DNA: TGCACCAGCAGGAGTCGGGCCAACGTCCTGACTTTC.

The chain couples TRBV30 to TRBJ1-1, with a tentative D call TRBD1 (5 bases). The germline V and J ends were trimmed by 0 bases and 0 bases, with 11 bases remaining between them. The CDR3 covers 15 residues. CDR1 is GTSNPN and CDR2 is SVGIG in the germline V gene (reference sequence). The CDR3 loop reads CAWSVLRGVNTEAFF. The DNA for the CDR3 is TGTGCCTGGAGTGTACTTCGAGGGGTGAACACTGAAGCTTTCTTT.

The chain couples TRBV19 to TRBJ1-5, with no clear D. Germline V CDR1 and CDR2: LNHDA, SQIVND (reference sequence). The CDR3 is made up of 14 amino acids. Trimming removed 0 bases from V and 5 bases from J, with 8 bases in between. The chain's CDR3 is CASSIEKGDQPQHF. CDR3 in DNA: TGTGCCAGTAGTATAGAAAAGGGCGATCAGCCCCAGCATTTT.

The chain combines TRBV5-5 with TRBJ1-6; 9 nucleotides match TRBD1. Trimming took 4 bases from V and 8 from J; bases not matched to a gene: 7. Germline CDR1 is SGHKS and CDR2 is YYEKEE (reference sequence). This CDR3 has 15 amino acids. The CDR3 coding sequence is TGTGCCAGCAGCCTTACGACAGGGGGGGATTCACCCCTCCACTTT. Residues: CASSLTTGGDSPLHF.

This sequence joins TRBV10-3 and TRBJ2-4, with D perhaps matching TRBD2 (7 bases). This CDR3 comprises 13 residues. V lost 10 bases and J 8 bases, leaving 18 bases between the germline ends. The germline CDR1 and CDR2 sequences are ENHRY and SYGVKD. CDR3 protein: CASRGASLDIQYF. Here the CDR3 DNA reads TGTGCCAGCCGGGGGGCAAGTTTGGACATTCAGTACTTC.

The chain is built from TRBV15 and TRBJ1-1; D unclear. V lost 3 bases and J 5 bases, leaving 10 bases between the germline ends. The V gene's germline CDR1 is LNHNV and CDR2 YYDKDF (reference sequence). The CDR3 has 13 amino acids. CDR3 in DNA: TGTGCCACCAGCAGCCAGGTCGGTACTGAAGCTTTCTTT. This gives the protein CATSSQVGTEAFF.

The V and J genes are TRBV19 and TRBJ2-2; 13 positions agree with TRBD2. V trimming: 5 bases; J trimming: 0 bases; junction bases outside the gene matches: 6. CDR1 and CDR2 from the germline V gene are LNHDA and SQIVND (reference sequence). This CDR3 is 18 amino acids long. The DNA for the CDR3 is TGTGCCAGTAGTCCGGGACTAGCGGGGACAACGAACACCGGGGAGCTGTTTTTT. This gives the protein CASSPGLAGTTNTGELFF.

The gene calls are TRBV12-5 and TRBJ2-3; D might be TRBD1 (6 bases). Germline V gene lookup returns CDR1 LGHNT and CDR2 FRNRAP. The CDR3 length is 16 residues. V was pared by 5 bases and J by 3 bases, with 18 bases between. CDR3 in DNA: TGTGCTAGTGGTATATTCCAGGGGAGTGGTACAGATACGCAGTATTTT. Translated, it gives CASGIFQGSGTDTQYF. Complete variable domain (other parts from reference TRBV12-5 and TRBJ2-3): DARVTQTPRHKVTEMGQEVTMRCQPILGHNTVFWYRQTMMQGLELLAYFRNRAPLDDSGMPKDRFSAEMPDATLATLKIQPSEPRDSAVYFCASGIFQGSGTDTQYFGPGTRLTVL.

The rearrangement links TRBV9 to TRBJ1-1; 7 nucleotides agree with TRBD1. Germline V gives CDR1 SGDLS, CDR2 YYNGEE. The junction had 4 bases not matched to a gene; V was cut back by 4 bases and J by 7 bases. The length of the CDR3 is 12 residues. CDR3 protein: CASSPDRVEAFF. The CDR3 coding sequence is TGTGCCAGCAGCCCTGACAGGGTTGAAGCTTTCTTT.

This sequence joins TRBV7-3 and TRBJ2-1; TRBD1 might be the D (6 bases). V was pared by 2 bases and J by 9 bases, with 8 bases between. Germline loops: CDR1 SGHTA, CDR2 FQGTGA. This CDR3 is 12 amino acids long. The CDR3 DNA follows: TGTGCCAGCAGCTTACAAGGGGGTGAGCAGTTCTTC. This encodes CASSLQGGEQFF.

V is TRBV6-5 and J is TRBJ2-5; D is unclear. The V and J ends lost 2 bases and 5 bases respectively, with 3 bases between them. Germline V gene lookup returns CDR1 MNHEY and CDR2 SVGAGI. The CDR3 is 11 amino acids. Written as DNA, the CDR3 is TGTGCCAGCAGTTACGGGGAGACCCAGTACTTC. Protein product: CASSYGETQYF.